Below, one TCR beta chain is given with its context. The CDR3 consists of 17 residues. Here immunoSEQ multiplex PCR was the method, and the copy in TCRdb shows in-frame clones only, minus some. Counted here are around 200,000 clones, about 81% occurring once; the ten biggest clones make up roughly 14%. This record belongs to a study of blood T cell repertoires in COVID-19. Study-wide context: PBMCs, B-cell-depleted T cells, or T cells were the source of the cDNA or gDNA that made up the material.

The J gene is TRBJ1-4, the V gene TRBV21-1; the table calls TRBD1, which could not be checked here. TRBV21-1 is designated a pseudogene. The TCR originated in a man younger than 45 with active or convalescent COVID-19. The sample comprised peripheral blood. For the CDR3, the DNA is TGTGCCAGCAGCACCCTAGTAAGGGGCAGGGGTGACGAAAAACTGTTTTTT. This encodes CASSTLVRGRGDEKLFF.